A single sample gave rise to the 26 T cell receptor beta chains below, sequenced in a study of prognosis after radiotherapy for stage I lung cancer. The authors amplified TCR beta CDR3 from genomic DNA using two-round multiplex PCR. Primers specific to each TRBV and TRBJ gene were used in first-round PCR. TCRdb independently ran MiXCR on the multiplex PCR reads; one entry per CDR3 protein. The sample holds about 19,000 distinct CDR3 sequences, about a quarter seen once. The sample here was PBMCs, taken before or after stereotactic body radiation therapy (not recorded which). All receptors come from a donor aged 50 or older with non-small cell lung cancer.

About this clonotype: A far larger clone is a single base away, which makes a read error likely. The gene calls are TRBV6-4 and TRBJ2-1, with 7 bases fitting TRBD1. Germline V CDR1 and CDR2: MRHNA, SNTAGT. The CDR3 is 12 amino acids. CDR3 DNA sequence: TGTGCCAGCAGTTATACAGGGGATGAGCAGTCCTTC. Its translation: CASSYTGDEQSF.

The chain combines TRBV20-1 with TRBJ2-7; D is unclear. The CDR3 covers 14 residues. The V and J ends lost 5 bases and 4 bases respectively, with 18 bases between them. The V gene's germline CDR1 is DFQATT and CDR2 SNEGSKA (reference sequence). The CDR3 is CSAGWRSQIYEQYF. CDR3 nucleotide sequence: TGCAGTGCTGGCTGGCGCTCCCAAATATACGAGCAGTACTTC.

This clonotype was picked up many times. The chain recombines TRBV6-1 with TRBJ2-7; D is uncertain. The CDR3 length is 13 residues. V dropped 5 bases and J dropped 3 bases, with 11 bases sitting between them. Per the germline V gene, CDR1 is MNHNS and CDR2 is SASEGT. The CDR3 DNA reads TGTGCCAGCAGTCCCGGACCAAGCTACGAGCAGTACTTC. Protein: CASSPGPSYEQYF.

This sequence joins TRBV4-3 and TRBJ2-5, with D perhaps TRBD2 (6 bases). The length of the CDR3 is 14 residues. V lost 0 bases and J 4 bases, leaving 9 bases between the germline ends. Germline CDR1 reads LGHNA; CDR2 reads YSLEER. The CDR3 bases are TGCGCCAGCAGCCAAGATACGGGACTAGAGACCCAGTACTTC. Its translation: CASSQDTGLETQYF.

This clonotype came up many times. The CDR3 nucleotides are TGCAGTGCTAGAGTGCCAGTTAATGGTCCCACAGATACGCAGTATTTT. It specifies CSARVPVNGPTDTQYF. This chain connects TRBV20-1 to TRBJ2-3, with D unclear. Germline lookup yields CDR1 DFQATT and CDR2 SNEGSKA (reference sequence). Between the trimmed V and J ends, which lost 1 base and 2 bases, there was a span of 16 bases. CDR3 length equals 16 residues.

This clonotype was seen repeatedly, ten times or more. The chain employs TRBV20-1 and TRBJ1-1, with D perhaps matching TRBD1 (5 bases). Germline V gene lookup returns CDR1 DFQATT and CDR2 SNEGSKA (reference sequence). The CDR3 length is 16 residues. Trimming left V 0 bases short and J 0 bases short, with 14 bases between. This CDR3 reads CSARDAQTGLNTEAFF. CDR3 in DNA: TGCAGTGCTAGAGACGCACAAACAGGACTGAACACTGAAGCTTTCTTT.

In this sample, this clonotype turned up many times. CDR3 coding DNA: TGTGCCACCAGTGATTCCGGGACCGGGGGCAATCAGCCCCAGCATTTT. Translated: CATSDSGTGGNQPQHF. The chain couples TRBV24-1 to TRBJ1-5, with D maybe TRBD1 (5 bases). V was pared by 2 bases and J by 2 bases, with 12 bases between. CDR3 length: 16 amino acids. The germline V gene has CDR1 KGHDR and CDR2 SFDVKD.

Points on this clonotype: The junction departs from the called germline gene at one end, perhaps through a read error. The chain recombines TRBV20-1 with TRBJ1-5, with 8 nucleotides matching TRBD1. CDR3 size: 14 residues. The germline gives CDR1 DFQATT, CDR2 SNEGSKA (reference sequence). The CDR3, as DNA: TGCAGTGCTGGACAGGGTCTGAGCAATAAGCCCCAGCACTTT. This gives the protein CSAGQGLSNKPQHF.

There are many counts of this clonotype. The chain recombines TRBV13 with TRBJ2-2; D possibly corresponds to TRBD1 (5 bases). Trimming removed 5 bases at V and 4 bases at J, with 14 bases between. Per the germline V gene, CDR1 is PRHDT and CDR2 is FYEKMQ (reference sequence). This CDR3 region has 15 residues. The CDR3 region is CASSIYQGSTGELFF. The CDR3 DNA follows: TGTGCCAGCAGCATATACCAGGGCTCCACCGGGGAGCTGTTTTTT.

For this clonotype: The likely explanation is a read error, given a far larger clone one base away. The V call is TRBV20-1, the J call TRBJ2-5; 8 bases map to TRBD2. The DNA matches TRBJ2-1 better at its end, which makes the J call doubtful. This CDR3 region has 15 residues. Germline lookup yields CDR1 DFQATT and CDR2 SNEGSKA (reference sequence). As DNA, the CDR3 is TGCAGTGCGGGCGGGGGAGCGGGGGCAACCAATGAGCAGTTCTTC. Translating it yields CSAGGGAGATNEQFF.

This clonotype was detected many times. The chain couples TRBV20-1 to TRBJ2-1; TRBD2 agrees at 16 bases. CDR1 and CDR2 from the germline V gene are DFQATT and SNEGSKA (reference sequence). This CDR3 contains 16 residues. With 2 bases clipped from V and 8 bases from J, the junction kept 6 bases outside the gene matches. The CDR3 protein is CSARWGLAGGKDEQFF. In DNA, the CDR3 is TGCAGTGCTAGATGGGGACTAGCGGGAGGGAAGGATGAGCAGTTCTTC.

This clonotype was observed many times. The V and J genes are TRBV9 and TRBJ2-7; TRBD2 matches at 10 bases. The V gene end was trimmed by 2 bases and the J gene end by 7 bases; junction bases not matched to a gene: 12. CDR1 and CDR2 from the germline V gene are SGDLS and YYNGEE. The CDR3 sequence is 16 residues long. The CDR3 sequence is CASSVGSSGSAEEQYF. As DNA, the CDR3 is TGTGCCAGCAGCGTGGGTTCTAGCGGGAGCGCGGAGGAGCAGTACTTC.

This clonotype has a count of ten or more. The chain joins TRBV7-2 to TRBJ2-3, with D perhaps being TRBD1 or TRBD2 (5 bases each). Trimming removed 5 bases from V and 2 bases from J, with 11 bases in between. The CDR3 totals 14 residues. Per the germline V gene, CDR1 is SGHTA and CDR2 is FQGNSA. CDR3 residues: CASSPDGATDTQYF. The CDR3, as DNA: TGTGCCAGCAGCCCCGACGGGGCCACAGATACGCAGTATTTT.

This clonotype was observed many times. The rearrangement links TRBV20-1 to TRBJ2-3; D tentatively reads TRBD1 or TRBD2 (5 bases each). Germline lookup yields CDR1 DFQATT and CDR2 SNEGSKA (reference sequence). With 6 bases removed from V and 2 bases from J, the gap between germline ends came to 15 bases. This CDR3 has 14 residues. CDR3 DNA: TGCAGTGCAAAGCCCCGGGGCACCACAGATACGCAGTATTTT. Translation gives CSAKPRGTTDTQYF.

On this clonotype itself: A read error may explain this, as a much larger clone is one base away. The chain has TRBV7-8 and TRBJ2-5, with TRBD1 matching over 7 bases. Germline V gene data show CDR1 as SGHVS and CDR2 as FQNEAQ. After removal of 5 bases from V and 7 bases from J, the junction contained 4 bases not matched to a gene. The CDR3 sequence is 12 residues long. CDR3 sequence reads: CASSDRDVTQYF. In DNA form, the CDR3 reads TGTGCCAGCAGCGACAGGGATGTGACCCAGTACTTC.

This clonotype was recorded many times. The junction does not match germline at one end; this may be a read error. The CDR3 DNA reads as TGTGCCAGCAGCTTGACAGTATCCAGCTCTGAGGCCAACGTCCTGACTTTC. Its translation: CASSLTVSSSEANVLTF. This chain connects TRBV5-8 to TRBJ2-6, with no clear D. The germline V gene has CDR1 SGHTS and CDR2 YDEGEE. The CDR3 extends over 17 amino acids. Filled out from reference TRBV5-8 and TRBJ2-6, the complete variable domain reads EAGVTQSPTHLIKTRGQQATLRCSPISGHTSVYWYQQALGLGLQFLLWYDEGEERNRGNFPPRFSGRQFPNYSSELNVNALELEDSALYLCASSLTVSSSEANVLTFGAGSRLTVL.

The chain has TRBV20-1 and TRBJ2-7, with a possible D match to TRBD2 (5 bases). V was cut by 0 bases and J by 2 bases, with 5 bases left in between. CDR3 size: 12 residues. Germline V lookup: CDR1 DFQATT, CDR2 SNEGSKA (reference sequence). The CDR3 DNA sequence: TGCAGTGCTAGAGACGGGGCCTACGAGCAGTACTTC. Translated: CSARDGAYEQYF.

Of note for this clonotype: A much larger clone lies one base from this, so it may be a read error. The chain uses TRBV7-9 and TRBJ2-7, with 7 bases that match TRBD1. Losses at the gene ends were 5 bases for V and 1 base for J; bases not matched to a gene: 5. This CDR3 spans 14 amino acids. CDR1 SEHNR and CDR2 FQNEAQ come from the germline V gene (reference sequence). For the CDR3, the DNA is TGTGCCAGCAGCCCCCGGGACAGATCCTACGAGCAGTACTTC. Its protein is CASSPRDRSYEQYF.

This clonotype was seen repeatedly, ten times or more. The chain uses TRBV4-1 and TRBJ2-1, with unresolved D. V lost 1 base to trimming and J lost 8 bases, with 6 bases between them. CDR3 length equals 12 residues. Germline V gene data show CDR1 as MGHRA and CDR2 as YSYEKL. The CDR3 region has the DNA TGCGCCAGCAGCCAAGTTCGGGATGAGCAGTTCTTC. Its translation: CASSQVRDEQFF.

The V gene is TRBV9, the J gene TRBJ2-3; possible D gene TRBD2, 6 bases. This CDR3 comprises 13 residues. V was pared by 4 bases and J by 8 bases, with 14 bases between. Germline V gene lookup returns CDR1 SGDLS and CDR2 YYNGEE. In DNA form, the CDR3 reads TGTGCCAGCAGCTTAGGCAGGGAGGTTACGCAGTATTTT. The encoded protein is CASSLGREVTQYF.

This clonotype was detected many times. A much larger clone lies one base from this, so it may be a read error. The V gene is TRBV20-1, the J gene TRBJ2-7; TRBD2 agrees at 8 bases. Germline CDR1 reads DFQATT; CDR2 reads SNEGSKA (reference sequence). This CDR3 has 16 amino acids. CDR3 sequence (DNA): TGCAGTGTTAGACCTAGGGTGGTGACTAGCGACTACGAGCAGTACTTC. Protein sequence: CSVRPRVVTSDYEQYF.

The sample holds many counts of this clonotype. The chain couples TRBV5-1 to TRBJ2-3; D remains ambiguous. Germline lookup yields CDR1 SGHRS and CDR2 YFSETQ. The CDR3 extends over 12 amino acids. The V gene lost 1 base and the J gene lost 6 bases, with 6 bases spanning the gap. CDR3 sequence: CASSLFRDTQYF. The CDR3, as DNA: TGCGCCAGCAGCTTGTTCCGTGATACGCAGTATTTT. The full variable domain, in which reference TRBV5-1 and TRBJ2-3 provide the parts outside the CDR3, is KAGVTQTPRYLIKTRGQQVTLSCSPISGHRSVSWYQQTPGQGLQFLFEYFSETQRNKGNFPGRFSGRQFSNSRSEMNVSTLELGDSALYLCASSLFRDTQYFGPGTRLTVL.

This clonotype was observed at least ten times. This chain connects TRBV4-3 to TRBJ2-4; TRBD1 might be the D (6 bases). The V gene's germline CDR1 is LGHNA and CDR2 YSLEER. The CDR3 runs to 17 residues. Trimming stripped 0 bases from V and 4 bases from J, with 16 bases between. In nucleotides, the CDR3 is TGCGCCAGCAGCCAAGATTGGGCAGGGGTTTCAAAAAACATTCAGTACTTC. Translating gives CASSQDWAGVSKNIQYF.

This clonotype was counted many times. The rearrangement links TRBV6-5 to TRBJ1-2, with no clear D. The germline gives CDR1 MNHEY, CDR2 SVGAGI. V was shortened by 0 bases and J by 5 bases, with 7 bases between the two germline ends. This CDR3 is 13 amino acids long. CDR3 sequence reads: CASSYSGTYGYTF. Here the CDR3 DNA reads TGTGCCAGCAGTTACTCCGGCACGTATGGCTACACCTTC.

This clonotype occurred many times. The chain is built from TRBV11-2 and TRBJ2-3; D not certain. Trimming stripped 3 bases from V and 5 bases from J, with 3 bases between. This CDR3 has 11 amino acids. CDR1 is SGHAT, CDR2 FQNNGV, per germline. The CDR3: CASSFGDTQYF. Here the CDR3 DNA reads TGTGCCAGCAGCTTCGGAGATACGCAGTATTTT.

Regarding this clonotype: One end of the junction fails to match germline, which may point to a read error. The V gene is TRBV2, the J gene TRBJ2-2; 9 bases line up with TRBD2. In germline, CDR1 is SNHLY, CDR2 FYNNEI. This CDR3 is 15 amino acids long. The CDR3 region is CARRLADLNTGGLFF. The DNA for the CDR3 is TGTGCCAGGAGACTAGCGGACCTAAACACCGGGGGGCTGTTTTTT.